Following are 32 T cell receptor beta chains from one sample sequenced in a study of glioma-infiltrating T cells after dendritic cell vaccination. Measured with immunoSEQ multiplex PCR; TCRdb has only the in-frame clones, and not every one. The sample lists approximately 82,000 clones, approximately 90% occurring once. Sequenced material: blood, taken before dendritic cell vaccination. The source of these receptors is a human donor with glioblastoma.

The chain couples TRBV11-3 to TRBJ2-6; unclear D gene. V shed 2 bases and J shed 2 bases, with 10 bases lying between them. The CDR3 is 16 amino acids. Germline CDR1 is SGHNT and CDR2 is YENEEA. CDR3 sequence (DNA): TGTGCCAGCAGCTTAATTCGAGTCGCTGGGGCCAACGTCCTGACTTTC. It codes for CASSLIRVAGANVLTF.

This rearrangement joins TRBV11-2 to TRBJ2-5; a possible D gene is TRBD1 (5 bases). Deletions cut 5 bases from V and 7 bases from J, with 17 bases between. The CDR3 covers 14 residues. Germline-derived CDR1 and CDR2 are SGHAT and FQNNGV. CDR3 residues: CASSLGRSLVTQYF. The CDR3, as DNA: TGTGCCAGCAGCCTGGGGCGGTCCCTGGTGACCCAGTACTTC.

The chain has TRBV4-1 and TRBJ2-2; 7 nucleotides align to TRBD1. Looked up from germline, CDR1 is MGHRA and CDR2 is YSYEKL. The length of the CDR3 is 15 residues. The V gene end was trimmed by 1 base and the J gene end by 4 bases; junction bases not matched to a gene: 3. The chain's CDR3 is CASSQAQGLTGELFF. The CDR3 coding sequence is TGCGCCAGCAGCCAAGCACAGGGGCTCACCGGGGAGCTGTTTTTT.

This chain links TRBV11-2 with TRBJ2-1; a possible D gene is TRBD1 (6 bases). The CDR3 is made up of 16 amino acids. The V gene's germline CDR1 is SGHAT and CDR2 FQNNGV. V lost 4 bases to trimming and J lost 4 bases, with 17 bases between them. CDR3 loop: CASSSPGAARYNEQFF. The CDR3 coding sequence is TGTGCCAGCAGCTCTCCAGGGGCCGCGAGGTACAATGAGCAGTTCTTC.

This clone was seen a few times. The CDR3 sequence: CAWSRGGDVYTIYF. In nucleotides, the CDR3 is TGTGCCTGGAGTCGTGGAGGGGATGTGTACACCATATATTTT. The rearrangement links TRBV30 to TRBJ1-3, with D possibly being TRBD1 (5 bases). The germline CDR1 and CDR2 sequences are GTSNPN and SVGIG (reference sequence). This CDR3 spans 14 amino acids. V lost 2 bases to trimming and J lost 8 bases, with 16 bases between them. Full variable domain (rest looked up from reference TRBV30 and TRBJ1-3): SQTIHQWPATLVQPVGSPLSLECTVEGTSNPNLYWYRQAAGRGLQLLFYSVGIGQISSEVPQNLSASRPQDRQFILSSKKLLLSDSGFYLCAWSRGGDVYTIYFGEGSWLTVV.

The chain has TRBV2 and TRBJ2-5, with 7 bases fitting TRBD1. The germline CDR1 and CDR2 sequences are SNHLY and FYNNEI. Germline trimming cut 6 bases from V and 5 bases from J; bases unmatched to any gene: 6. The CDR3 is made up of 13 amino acids. The CDR3 is CASSSDRDETQYF. In DNA, the CDR3 is TGTGCCAGCAGCAGCGACAGGGATGAGACCCAGTACTTC.

The chain joins TRBV7-2 to TRBJ2-1; weak D call: TRBD2 (6 bases). The V gene lost 4 bases and the J gene lost 8 bases, with 15 bases spanning the gap. The CDR3 has 14 amino acids. Germline CDR1 and CDR2: SGHTA and FQGNSA. This chain's CDR3 is CASSSVTSGYEQFF. The CDR3 region has the DNA TGTGCCAGCAGCTCAGTGACTAGTGGCTATGAGCAGTTCTTC.

This chain joins TRBV30 and TRBJ1-2; D is unresolved. This CDR3 contains 11 residues. Trimming shortened V by 5 bases and J by 4 bases, and 8 bases separated the two germline ends. The germline V gene has CDR1 GTSNPN and CDR2 SVGIG (reference sequence). CDR3 amino acids: CAWAGSYGYTF. DNA of the CDR3: TGTGCCTGGGCGGGGAGCTATGGCTACACCTTC. The complete variable domain, with remaining parts taken from reference TRBV30 and TRBJ1-2, reads SQTIHQWPATLVQPVGSPLSLECTVEGTSNPNLYWYRQAAGRGLQLLFYSVGIGQISSEVPQNLSASRPQDRQFILSSKKLLLSDSGFYLCAWAGSYGYTFGSGTRLTVV.

The genes are TRBV6-1 and TRBJ2-7, with unresolved D. Trimming left V 3 bases short and J 4 bases short, with 10 bases between. The CDR3 has 13 amino acids. Germline V gene lookup returns CDR1 MNHNS and CDR2 SASEGT. For the CDR3, the DNA is TGTGCCAGCAGTGATCGCGGCTTTTACGAGCAGTACTTC. The encoded protein is CASSDRGFYEQYF.

The sample holds one count of this clone. The gene calls are TRBV7-3 and TRBJ2-1, with no clear D. V lost 5 bases and J 9 bases, leaving 11 bases between the germline ends. The CDR3 loop spans 12 amino acids. Looked up from germline, CDR1 is SGHTA and CDR2 is FQGTGA. The CDR3, as DNA: TGTGCCAGCAGCGAACCGGGTGGTGAGCAGTTCTTC. Residues: CASSEPGGEQFF.

The chain combines TRBV2 with TRBJ1-5, with D possibly matching TRBD1 (6 bases). Per the germline V gene, CDR1 is SNHLY and CDR2 is FYNNEI. The CDR3 is made up of 15 amino acids. The V end lost 0 bases, the J end lost 7 bases, and 13 bases lay between the germline ends. CDR3 residues: CASSEALGGGQPQHF. CDR3 DNA: TGTGCCAGCAGTGAAGCGCTTGGGGGGGGCCAGCCCCAGCATTTT.

V is TRBV19 and J is TRBJ2-7, with 7 bases that match TRBD1. CDR3 size: 13 residues. CDR1 is LNHDA and CDR2 is SQIVND in the germline V gene (reference sequence). J lost 2 bases, V lost 6 bases, and 4 bases had no gene match. The CDR3 DNA reads as TGTGCCAGTAGCCGGACAGGCCCCTACGAGCAGTACTTC. Translation gives CASSRTGPYEQYF.

The CDR3 reads CASSHARGSYNEQFF. The CDR3 DNA is TGCGCCAGCAGCCACGCTAGAGGATCCTACAATGAGCAGTTCTTC. This chain connects TRBV4-1 to TRBJ2-1, with unresolved D. V lost 3 bases and J 1 base, leaving 10 bases between the germline ends. The germline V gene encodes CDR1 MGHRA and CDR2 YSYEKL. This CDR3 has 15 amino acids.

The gene calls are TRBV4-1 and TRBJ1-2, with 7 bases lining up with TRBD1. Germline CDR1 reads MGHRA; CDR2 reads YSYEKL. Trimming at V came to 2 bases and at J to 3 bases, leaving 0 bases not matched to a gene. The CDR3 is 13 amino acids. The CDR3 nucleotides read TGCGCCAGCAGCCAACAGGGGGACTATGGCTACACCTTC. Translated: CASSQQGDYGYTF.

In the case of this clone: The sample carries other DNA sequences with the same CDR3. The chain has TRBV5-1 and TRBJ1-6, with 7 bases identical to TRBD1. Per the germline V gene, CDR1 is SGHRS and CDR2 is YFSETQ. V shed 1 base, J shed 5 bases, and the junction held 6 bases outside the gene matches. The CDR3 covers 16 residues. CDR3 in DNA: TGCGCCAGCAGCTTGACGGGACAGCCTGATAATTCACCCCTCCACTTT. Protein product: CASSLTGQPDNSPLHF.

This chain connects TRBV5-4 to TRBJ2-3; 10 bases match TRBD1. The junction had 12 bases not matched to a gene; V was cut back by 4 bases and J by 4 bases. The CDR3 is made up of 17 amino acids. Germline CDR1 and CDR2: SGHNT and YYREEE (reference sequence). The CDR3 protein is CASSARVDRGRPDTQYF. CDR3 DNA: TGTGCCAGCAGCGCGCGGGTGGACAGGGGGAGGCCAGATACGCAGTATTTT.

The V and J genes are TRBV5-6 and TRBJ2-1; the match to TRBD2 covers 12 bases. Unmatched junction bases numbered 6, after V lost 0 bases and J lost 2 bases. CDR3 length equals 18 residues. Germline V gene sequence: CDR1 SGHDT, CDR2 YYEEEE. CDR3 region: CASSLVLAGGPAYNEQFF. CDR3 nucleotide sequence: TGTGCCAGCAGCTTGGTGCTAGCGGGAGGGCCGGCCTACAATGAGCAGTTCTTC.

The J gene is TRBJ2-7, the V gene TRBV5-1, with D hard to call. The CDR3 runs to 14 residues. Germline lookup yields CDR1 SGHRS and CDR2 YFSETQ. V lost 7 bases, J lost 0 bases, and 14 bases lay in between. CDR3 amino acids: CASQFDIASYEQYF. The CDR3 nucleotides read TGCGCCAGCCAATTTGACATCGCCTCCTACGAGCAGTACTTC.

V and J are TRBV5-1 and TRBJ2-5, with 11 bases aligning to TRBD1. Germline lookup yields CDR1 SGHRS and CDR2 YFSETQ. The V segment lost 4 bases and the J segment 4 bases; nucleotides outside the gene matches: 0. The length of the CDR3 is 13 residues. CDR3 in amino acids: CASSGTGGETQYF. CDR3 DNA: TGCGCCAGCAGCGGGACAGGGGGAGAGACCCAGTACTTC.

The chain uses TRBV6-4 and TRBJ2-3; 7 positions agree with TRBD1. Germline CDR1 and CDR2: MRHNA and SNTAGT. CDR3 length: 15 residues. Germline trimming cut 5 bases from V and 2 bases from J; bases unmatched to any gene: 7. The CDR3 region has the DNA TGTGCCAGCAGTCCCGGGACAGCGGCCACAGATACGCAGTATTTT. This codes for CASSPGTAATDTQYF.

CDR3 DNA sequence: TGTGCCAGCAGCCAGCGACTAGGAAACACCGGGGAGCTGTTTTTT. The encoded protein is CASSQRLGNTGELFF. The V call is TRBV7-9, the J call TRBJ2-2, with TRBD2 as a possible D gene (6 bases). The V gene lost 5 bases and the J gene lost 2 bases, with 12 bases spanning the gap. The CDR3 totals 15 residues. Per the germline V gene, CDR1 is SEHNR and CDR2 is FQNEAQ (reference sequence).

The chain carries TRBV15 and TRBJ2-3, with 9 positions matching TRBD2. J was trimmed by 8 bases and V by 6 bases; bases with no gene match: 9. The CDR3 sequence is 14 residues long. The germline V gene encodes CDR1 LNHNV and CDR2 YYDKDF (reference sequence). As DNA, the CDR3 is TGTGCCACCAGAGGCGGGGGGGCCTCGGTTACGCAGTATTTT. Protein: CATRGGGASVTQYF.

V usage is TRBV9 and J usage is TRBJ2-1; no definite D call. Germline V CDR1 and CDR2: SGDLS, YYNGEE. The CDR3 contains 13 residues. Deletions cut 2 bases from V and 7 bases from J, with 10 bases between. CDR3: CASSVALLNEQFF. Here the CDR3 DNA reads TGTGCCAGCAGCGTCGCCCTATTGAATGAGCAGTTCTTC.

This chain connects TRBV6-5 to TRBJ2-3, with 9 bases identical to TRBD2. Trimming took 7 bases from V and 5 from J; bases not matched to a gene: 7. This CDR3 has 14 amino acids. Germline CDR1 reads MNHEY; CDR2 reads SVGAGI. In DNA, the CDR3 is TGTGCCAGCAATAGCCTAGCGGGGATAGATACGCAGTATTTT. Amino acid sequence: CASNSLAGIDTQYF.

This chain uses TRBV6-6 with TRBJ1-1; no firm D call. V lost 8 bases and J lost 4, with 20 bases in between. The CDR3 covers 15 residues. Germline V CDR1 and CDR2: MNHNY, SVGAGI (reference sequence). This CDR3 reads CASLARAEWGTEAFF. In nucleotides, the CDR3 is TGTGCCAGCCTTGCGAGGGCCGAGTGGGGCACTGAAGCTTTCTTT.

This chain links TRBV2 with TRBJ2-1; TRBD2 matches 12 bases. Trimming removed 3 bases from V and 2 bases from J; junction bases left unmatched: 2. CDR1 is SNHLY, CDR2 FYNNEI, per germline. The CDR3 sequence is 16 residues long. Here the CDR3 DNA reads TGTGCCAGCAGTGACCTAGCGGGAGGGCCCTACAATGAGCAGTTCTTC. Its translation: CASSDLAGGPYNEQFF.

This clone was found once. This sequence joins TRBV6-1 and TRBJ2-7; D possibly corresponds to TRBD2 (5 bases). CDR3 length: 13 amino acids. V dropped 6 bases and J dropped 3 bases, with 12 bases sitting between them. CDR1 MNHNS and CDR2 SASEGT come from the germline V gene. The CDR3 sequence: CASSVKGSYEQYF. The CDR3 DNA follows: TGTGCCAGCAGCGTGAAAGGGAGCTACGAGCAGTACTTC.

This chain uses TRBV25-1 with TRBJ2-1, with D perhaps TRBD2 (6 bases). V dropped 8 bases and J dropped 7 bases, with 18 bases sitting between them. CDR1 is MGHDK and CDR2 is SYGVNS in the germline V gene. This CDR3 region has 14 residues. The CDR3 DNA reads as TGTGCCAGCCAGGGACTCTGGGGTAATAATGAGCAGTTCTTC. The encoded protein is CASQGLWGNNEQFF.

This clone appeared a single time. J is TRBJ2-5 and V is TRBV5-1, with a weak D call TRBD1 (6 bases). V was cut by 4 bases and J by 5 bases, with 15 bases left in between. CDR1 and CDR2 from the germline V gene are SGHRS and YFSETQ. CDR3 size: 14 residues. CDR3 bases: TGCGCCAGCAGCCCGGACAGCCCGGGGGAGACCCAGTACTTC. As protein: CASSPDSPGETQYF.

This chain joins TRBV11-2 and TRBJ2-1, with 12 bases fitting TRBD2. Germline V CDR1 and CDR2: SGHAT, FQNNGV. Germline trimming cut 8 bases from V and 7 bases from J; bases unmatched to any gene: 6. The CDR3 has 14 amino acids. CDR3 region: CASGLAGGRNEQFF. The DNA of the CDR3 is TGTGCCAGCGGGCTAGCGGGGGGGCGAAATGAGCAGTTCTTC. The entire variable domain, with the rest obtained from reference TRBV11-2 and TRBJ2-1, is as follows: EAGVAQSPRYKIIEKRQSVAFWCNPISGHATLYWYQQILGQGPKLLIQFQNNGVVDDSQLPKDRFSAERLKGVDSTLKIQPAKLEDSAVYLCASGLAGGRNEQFFGPGTRLTVL.

The genes are TRBV11-2 and TRBJ1-1, with 7 bases identical to TRBD1. Germline CDR1 and CDR2: SGHAT and FQNNGV. The CDR3 is 12 amino acids. The V gene end was trimmed by 5 bases and the J gene end by 8 bases; junction bases not matched to a gene: 5. The CDR3 DNA reads TGTGCCAGCAGCGGGGCAGGGGGAGAAGCTTTCTTT. Protein sequence: CASSGAGGEAFF. Supplemented by reference TRBV11-2 and TRBJ1-1, the full variable domain reads EAGVAQSPRYKIIEKRQSVAFWCNPISGHATLYWYQQILGQGPKLLIQFQNNGVVDDSQLPKDRFSAERLKGVDSTLKIQPAKLEDSAVYLCASSGAGGEAFFGQGTRLTVV.

V usage is TRBV30 and J usage is TRBJ1-1; 7 bases match TRBD1. This CDR3 comprises 15 residues. Germline V gene data show CDR1 as GTSNPN and CDR2 as SVGIG (reference sequence). The J segment lost 5 bases and the V segment lost 2 bases, leaving 11 bases of the junction unmatched. This CDR3 is CAWSLPDRERTEAFF. The CDR3, as DNA: TGTGCCTGGAGTCTACCAGACAGGGAGAGGACTGAAGCTTTCTTT.